The next 30 T cell receptor beta chains were all read from a single sample in a study of radiation and T cells in renal cell carcinoma. Libraries were prepared by immunoSEQ multiplex PCR; TCRdb keeps only in-frame clonotypes and omits some of them. The repertoire holds 75,000 to 90,000 clones, with roughly 87% as singletons. Indicated time point: blood 4 weeks post-SBRT, at nephrectomy. Treatment of the sample: 15 Gy SBRT to primary tumor, nephrectomy 4 weeks later. Sequencing used blood, obtained from a patient whose treatment included radiotherapy and nephrectomy. Every receptor here comes from a woman between 65 and 79 years old with renal cell carcinoma.

J is TRBJ2-5 and V is TRBV27; 8 bases are shared with TRBD1. Trimming took 5 bases from V and 2 from J; bases not matched to a gene: 10. This CDR3 spans 16 amino acids. Germline CDR1 MNHEY, CDR2 SMNVEV (reference sequence). The CDR3, as DNA: TGTGCCAGCAGTGGGGGCGGACAGGGAGATCAAGAGACCCAGTACTTC. Its translation is CASSGGGQGDQETQYF.

This chain uses TRBV7-3 with TRBJ2-3; 9 bases map to TRBD2. Trimming cost V 3 bases and J 3 bases; bases outside gene matches: 1. Germline V gene data show CDR1 as SGHTA and CDR2 as FQGTGA. The CDR3 is made up of 14 amino acids. This CDR3 is CASSLTSGTDTQYF. The CDR3 nucleotides read TGTGCCAGCAGCTTGACTAGCGGAACAGATACGCAGTATTTT.

Regarding this clone: The junction shows a germline mismatch at one end, possibly a read error. The rearrangement links TRBV7-7 to TRBJ2-2; D gene uncertain. This CDR3 is built from 16 residues. The germline V gene encodes CDR1 SSHAT and CDR2 FNYEAQ (reference sequence). Here the CDR3 reads CASSLSPQINTGELFF. DNA for the CDR3: TGTGCTAGCAGCTTATCGCCTCAGATCAACACCGGGGAGCTGTTTTTT.

V usage is TRBV6-5 and J usage is TRBJ2-7; 7 bases map to TRBD1. V was pared by 5 bases and J by 6 bases, with 7 bases of the junction left unmatched. Per the germline V gene, CDR1 is MNHEY and CDR2 is SVGAGI. The length of the CDR3 is 13 residues. The chain's CDR3 is CASSKTNRGEQYF. The CDR3 DNA reads TGTGCCAGCAGTAAAACAAACAGGGGCGAGCAGTACTTC.

The chain is built from TRBV6-1 and TRBJ1-4, with 8 bases identical to TRBD1. J was trimmed by 6 bases and V by 5 bases; bases with no gene match: 8. CDR1 MNHNS and CDR2 SASEGT come from the germline V gene. The CDR3 consists of 15 residues. The CDR3 DNA reads as TGTGCCAGCAGTTTCACAGGGGGAGGTGATGAAAAACTGTTTTTT. Protein sequence: CASSFTGGGDEKLFF.

The chain links TRBV10-1 to TRBJ1-2, with unresolved D. The CDR3 runs to 12 residues. Germline lookup yields CDR1 WNHNN and CDR2 SYGVQD (reference sequence). The ends were cut back, 11 bases at V and 7 bases at J, with 17 bases in the middle. CDR3 residues: CAVPHRSTGYTF. CDR3 bases: TGCGCCGTACCACACCGATCCACTGGCTACACCTTC.

This rearrangement joins TRBV6-6 to TRBJ1-1; TRBD1 is a possible D gene (5 bases). The germline V gene encodes CDR1 MNHNY and CDR2 SVGAGI (reference sequence). The CDR3 has 13 amino acids. Trimming stripped 5 bases from V and 1 base from J, with 8 bases between. CDR3 amino acids: CASSTGQNTEAFF. CDR3 bases: TGTGCCAGCAGTACCGGACAGAACACTGAAGCTTTCTTT.

This clone was detected once. V usage is TRBV19 and J usage is TRBJ2-7, with 9 nucleotides matching TRBD1. Germline loops: CDR1 LNHDA, CDR2 SQIVND (reference sequence). CDR3 length equals 19 residues. Losses at the gene ends were 4 bases for V and 4 bases for J; bases not matched to a gene: 20. In DNA form, the CDR3 reads TGTGCCAGTAGTAAAAAGATGGTAGAGTCACAGGGGGCTGTTTACGAGCAGTACTTC. Its protein is CASSKKMVESQGAVYEQYF. The whole variable domain, remainder taken from reference TRBV19 and TRBJ2-7, is DGGITQSPKYLFRKEGQNVTLSCEQNLNHDAMYWYRQDPGQGLRLIYYSQIVNDFQKGDIAEGYSVSREKKESFPLTVTSAQKNPTAFYLCASSKKMVESQGAVYEQYFGPGTRLTVT.

The chain recombines TRBV9 with TRBJ2-2; perhaps D is TRBD1 or TRBD2 (5 bases each). CDR3 size: 14 residues. V dropped 10 bases and J dropped 5 bases, with 18 bases sitting between them. Looked up from germline, CDR1 is SGDLS and CDR2 is YYNGEE. The CDR3 coding sequence is TGTGCCGGTTCACGGGGACCTAAAACCGGGGAGCTGTTTTTT. Translation gives CAGSRGPKTGELFF.

The rearrangement links TRBV5-6 to TRBJ2-7; tentatively, D is TRBD1 (6 bases). CDR1 and CDR2 (germline): SGHDT, YYEEEE. The V end lost 4 bases, the J end lost 6 bases, and 14 bases lay between the germline ends. The CDR3 loop spans 13 amino acids. For the CDR3, the DNA is TGTGCCAGCAGCCTGGGGCAGGGGTTCGAGCAGTACTTC. Residues: CASSLGQGFEQYF.

The chain carries TRBV30 and TRBJ2-7; no reliable D call. Germline V gives CDR1 GTSNPN, CDR2 SVGIG (reference sequence). V dropped 2 bases and J dropped 9 bases, with 17 bases sitting between them. The CDR3 is made up of 13 amino acids. The CDR3 spells CAWSSTLDPRQYF. The CDR3 coding sequence is TGTGCCTGGAGTTCCACCCTCGATCCGCGGCAGTACTTC.

The sample holds a few counts of this clone. The chain has TRBV28 and TRBJ1-5; D ambiguous. The CDR3 length is 13 residues. V was cut by 4 bases and J by 0 bases, with 4 bases left in between. Germline lookup yields CDR1 MDHEN and CDR2 SYDVKM. The CDR3 protein is CASSSNSNQPQHF. The CDR3 coding sequence is TGTGCCAGCAGTTCCAATAGCAATCAGCCCCAGCATTTT. Variable domain in full (rest from reference TRBV28 and TRBJ1-5): DVKVTQSSRYLVKRTGEKVFLECVQDMDHENMFWYRQDPGLGLRLIYFSYDVKMKEKGDIPEGYSVSREKKERFSLILESASTNQTSMYLCASSSNSNQPQHFGDGTRLSIL.

The DNA of the CDR3 is TGTGCCAGCAGGCCCACAGGTACCACCGGGGAGCTGTTTTTT. Amino acid sequence: CASRPTGTTGELFF. The V and J genes are TRBV6-5 and TRBJ2-2, with a weak D call TRBD1 (5 bases). This CDR3 spans 14 amino acids. V was cut by 6 bases and J by 4 bases, with 12 bases left in between. Looked up from germline, CDR1 is MNHEY and CDR2 is SVGAGI.

This rearrangement joins TRBV5-1 to TRBJ2-4, with D possibly being TRBD1 (6 bases). CDR1 SGHRS and CDR2 YFSETQ come from the germline V gene. The V and J ends lost 0 bases and 5 bases respectively, with 9 bases between them. The CDR3 length is 14 residues. The CDR3 reads CASSLAAGENIQYF. The CDR3 coding sequence is TGCGCCAGCAGCTTGGCAGCAGGGGAAAACATTCAGTACTTC.

This rearrangement joins TRBV19 to TRBJ1-1, with D unclear. Trimming shortened V by 1 base and J by 1 base, and 10 bases separated the two germline ends. CDR3 length: 15 residues. CDR1 and CDR2 (germline): LNHDA, SQIVND (reference sequence). CDR3 in amino acids: CASSIARHRNTEAFF. The CDR3, as DNA: TGTGCCAGTAGTATAGCTCGACACCGGAACACTGAAGCTTTCTTT.

This rearrangement joins TRBV6-5 to TRBJ2-7; 8 bases align to TRBD1. The germline gives CDR1 MNHEY, CDR2 SVGAGI. CDR3 length: 15 residues. V was clipped by 0 bases and J by 4 bases; unmatched bases: 5. The CDR3 DNA reads TGTGCCAGCAGTTACTCGGCAGGGGGCAGGTACGAGCAGTACTTC. It is translated as CASSYSAGGRYEQYF.

The chain employs TRBV28 and TRBJ1-1; D remains ambiguous. The CDR3 covers 14 residues. With 8 bases removed from V and 4 bases from J, the gap between germline ends came to 17 bases. Germline CDR1 reads MDHEN; CDR2 reads SYDVKM. The CDR3 coding sequence is TGTGCCAGCCCTCCCTTGGGATCGAGCACTGAAGCTTTCTTT. Its translation is CASPPLGSSTEAFF.

The genes are TRBV5-1 and TRBJ2-2; tentative D call: TRBD1 (5 bases). Germline V gives CDR1 SGHRS, CDR2 YFSETQ. The CDR3 totals 16 residues. Trimming shortened V by 1 base and J by 6 bases, and 16 bases separated the two germline ends. The CDR3 sequence: CASSLLPRVAAGELFF. The CDR3 bases are TGCGCCAGCAGCTTGCTACCCAGGGTAGCCGCCGGGGAGCTGTTTTTT.

The gene calls are TRBV5-4 and TRBJ2-1; TRBD1 is a possible D gene (6 bases). The CDR3 length is 15 residues. The ends were cut back, 0 bases at V and 0 bases at J, with 7 bases in the middle. In germline, CDR1 is SGHNT, CDR2 YYREEE (reference sequence). The CDR3 sequence is CASSLGGPSYNEQFF. As DNA, the CDR3 is TGTGCCAGCAGCTTGGGGGGGCCCTCCTACAATGAGCAGTTCTTC.

The chain uses TRBV7-9 and TRBJ2-3; TRBD2 matches 9 bases. The CDR3 is made up of 14 amino acids. In germline, CDR1 is SEHNR, CDR2 FQNEAQ (reference sequence). The junction had 7 bases not matched to a gene; V was cut back by 11 bases and J by 1 base. DNA of the CDR3: TGTGCCTCGGACGAGCGGGGGGGCACAGATACGCAGTATTTT. This gives the protein CASDERGGTDTQYF.

The chain employs TRBV19 and TRBJ1-2, with 8 bases lining up with TRBD1. The CDR3 consists of 17 residues. The junction had 18 bases not matched to a gene; V was cut back by 6 bases and J by 6 bases. The germline gives CDR1 LNHDA, CDR2 SQIVND (reference sequence). The CDR3 DNA reads TGTGCCAGTAGACGCCAGACCGGGAGACAGGGGTCGGATGGCTACACCTTC. Protein: CASRRQTGRQGSDGYTF. Variable domain in full (rest from reference TRBV19 and TRBJ1-2): DGGITQSPKYLFRKEGQNVTLSCEQNLNHDAMYWYRQDPGQGLRLIYYSQIVNDFQKGDIAEGYSVSREKKESFPLTVTSAQKNPTAFYLCASRRQTGRQGSDGYTFGSGTRLTVV.

This chain joins TRBV28 and TRBJ1-6; 8 bases match TRBD1. Germline CDR1 is MDHEN and CDR2 is SYDVKM. The CDR3 length is 16 residues. The junction had 13 bases not matched to a gene; V was cut back by 5 bases and J by 10 bases. The CDR3 DNA sequence: TGTGCCAGCAGTCCGCGGCGGACAGGGCTCTTGTCACCCCTCCACTTT. Its translation is CASSPRRTGLLSPLHF.

With respect to this clone: The junction differs from germline at one of its ends, possibly a read error. This rearrangement joins TRBV7-7 to TRBJ2-2; 7 positions agree with TRBD1. Germline CDR1 and CDR2: SSHAT and FNYEAQ (reference sequence). The CDR3 loop spans 14 amino acids. The CDR3 sequence is CASSHGTDTGELFF. CDR3 nucleotides: TGTGCTAGCAGCCATGGGACAGACACCGGGGAGCTGTTTTTT.

V gene TRBV7-9 combines with J gene TRBJ1-4; D not certain. There are 12 residues in the CDR3. The V gene's germline CDR1 is SEHNR and CDR2 FQNEAQ (reference sequence). V was clipped by 5 bases and J by 7 bases, with 8 bases between them. The CDR3 nucleotides are TGTGCCAGCAGCCTCCCGGGTGAAAAACTGTTTTTT. Protein sequence: CASSLPGEKLFF.

The count of this clone is one. The DNA for the CDR3 is TGTGCCAGCAGCTTAGGCAGGGGGAACTACGAGCAGTACTTC. Amino acid sequence: CASSLGRGNYEQYF. This chain joins TRBV11-3 and TRBJ2-7, with 7 bases matching TRBD1. Trimming took 1 base from V and 3 from J; bases not matched to a gene: 3. The CDR3 has 14 residues. In germline, CDR1 is SGHNT, CDR2 YENEEA.

The chain has TRBV7-2 and TRBJ2-2; 8 bases are shared with TRBD2. This CDR3 spans 14 amino acids. Germline CDR1 reads SGHTA; CDR2 reads FQGNSA. After removal of 5 bases from V and 3 bases from J, the junction contained 2 bases not matched to a gene. The CDR3 nucleotides are TGTGCCAGCAGCCCGGGGGGGGACACCGGGGAGCTGTTTTTT. Encoded protein: CASSPGGDTGELFF. Full variable domain (rest looked up from reference TRBV7-2 and TRBJ2-2): GAGVSQSPSNKVTEKGKDVELRCDPISGHTALYWYRQSLGQGLEFLIYFQGNSAPDKSGLPSDRFSAERTGGSVSTLTIQRTQQEDSAVYLCASSPGGDTGELFFGEGSRLTVL.

The chain carries TRBV7-2 and TRBJ2-7, with a weak D call TRBD1 (6 bases). Germline lookup yields CDR1 SGHTA and CDR2 FQGNSA. The ends were cut back, 2 bases at V and 2 bases at J, with 13 bases in the middle. The CDR3 length is 15 residues. The CDR3 bases are TGTGCCAGCAGCTTATCACAGGGAACCCCCTACGAGCAGTACTTC. Residues: CASSLSQGTPYEQYF. The full variable domain, rest sourced from reference TRBV7-2 and TRBJ2-7, is GAGVSQSPSNKVTEKGKDVELRCDPISGHTALYWYRQSLGQGLEFLIYFQGNSAPDKSGLPSDRFSAERTGGSVSTLTIQRTQQEDSAVYLCASSLSQGTPYEQYFGPGTRLTVT.

This chain connects TRBV7-6 to TRBJ2-1, with a weak D call TRBD2 (7 bases). Germline CDR1 SGHVS, CDR2 FNYEAQ. Trimming pared 8 bases from V and 9 bases from J, leaving 11 bases between. The CDR3 runs 11 residues. The CDR3 spells CASRGGVEQFF. In nucleotides, the CDR3 is TGTGCCAGCCGAGGGGGGGTTGAGCAGTTCTTC.

The chain couples TRBV7-2 to TRBJ1-1; D not resolved. Trimming cost V 4 bases and J 6 bases, with 6 bases left between them. Per the germline V gene, CDR1 is SGHTA and CDR2 is FQGNSA. This CDR3 spans 11 amino acids. The CDR3 protein is CASSSSAEAFF. The CDR3 region has the DNA TGTGCCAGCAGCTCCTCAGCTGAAGCTTTCTTT.

The V call is TRBV7-2, the J call TRBJ2-3; D unresolved. Trimming took 4 bases from V and 4 from J, leaving 12 bases between them. CDR3 length equals 14 residues. The V gene's germline CDR1 is SGHTA and CDR2 FQGNSA. The CDR3, as DNA: TGTGCCAGCAGCTCCCCTGGTAGGTCAGATACGCAGTATTTT. Protein sequence: CASSSPGRSDTQYF.